Listed below are T cell receptor beta chains from one sample, sequenced in a study of shared T cell receptors in the human thymus. The method was immunoSEQ multiplex PCR; TCRdb's version includes in-frame clones alone and lacks a portion of them. This sample carries approximately 490,000 clones, approximately 78% of them seen once, and the ten largest clones take more than 0.01%. These data also featured in a second study, about human thymus T cells.

Sequencing was performed on thymocytes. These receptors were obtained from a boy in the first two years of life with a congenital heart defect. Each CDR3 is given with its conserved first and last residue. A D gene is named only where the DNA matches it firmly. Rows may omit the clone size; those that give it use once, few, many or a size class.

>TRBV5-1|-|-|TRBJ1-3
TGCGCCAGCAGTCTTCTCGGGTCTGGAAACACCATATATTTT
CASSLLGSGNTIYF
>TRBV7-8|-|TRBD2|TRBJ2-1
TGTGTTTTAGCGGGAGTAGGTGAGCAGTTCTTC
CVLAGVGEQFF
>TRBV6-5|-|TRBD2|TRBJ2-1
TGTGCCAGCCGCCCCCTTGAGCTAGCGGGAAATGAGCAGTTCTTC
CASRPLELAGNEQFF
>TRBV7-6|-|-|TRBJ2-1
TGTGCCAGCAGCCCCTGGGGGGGCCTCGAGCAGTTCTTC
CASSPWGGLEQFF
>TRBV14|-|TRBD2|TRBJ2-7
TGTGCCAGCAGCCTAGGGACTACCATCGAGCAGTACTTC
CASSLGTTIEQYF
>TRBV7-3|-|TRBD2|TRBJ2-1
TGTGCCAGCAGCTTATGGCTAGCGGGAGGGTCCTCCTACAATGAGCAGTTCTTC
CASSLWLAGGSSYNEQFF
>TRBV30|-|-|TRBJ2-3
TGTGCCTGGAGTGTACTTTTAGATACGCAGTATTTT
CAWSVLLDTQYF
>TRBV4-3|few|-|TRBJ1-5
TGCGCCAGCAGCCAAGACCGCCCCAGTATTACCGGCAATCAGCCCCAGCATTTT
CASSQDRPSITGNQPQHF
>TRBV5-1|once|TRBD2|TRBJ2-1
TGCGCCAGCAGCTTGGGCGGGAGGGCCCCTTACAATGAGCAGTTCTTC
CASSLGGRAPYNEQFF
>TRBV5-5|few|-|TRBJ2-5
TGTGCCAGCAGCTTATCCGGGATCCCGGGGGAGACCCAGTACTTC
CASSLSGIPGETQYF
>TRBV7-8|-|TRBD1|TRBJ1-2
TGTGCCAGCAGCTTACGCGGCGAAGAGGTCCGGGACAGCCTCTCCGTAGGCTACACCTTC
CASSLRGEEVRDSLSVGYTF
>TRBV7-8|-|TRBD1|TRBJ2-1
TGTGCCAGCAGCTTATACCCCCGGGACAGGGGAAGCTCCTACAATGAGCAGTTCTTC
CASSLYPRDRGSSYNEQFF
>TRBV11-3|-|TRBD2|TRBJ2-5
TGTGCCAGCAGACCGACTAGCGGGCCCGGGCGAGAGACCCAGTACTTC
CASRPTSGPGRETQYF
>TRBV6-6|few|-|TRBJ1-2
TGTGCCAGCAGTTACTCGCTCTCACCAGGCATCAACGGCTACACCTTC
CASSYSLSPGINGYTF
>TRBV27|-|TRBD1|TRBJ1-1
TGTGCCAGCAGTTTAATGACAGGGTACGATGAAGCTTTCTTT
CASSLMTGYDEAFF
>TRBV2|few|-|TRBJ2-3
TGTGCCAGCAGTGAGGCCGCAGTGCATACGCAGTATTTT
CASSEAAVHTQYF
>TRBV7-2|-|-|TRBJ1-1
TGTGCCAGCAGCTTAGGGGGCAGAGGAGCTTTCTTT
CASSLGGRGAFF
>TRBV5-1|-|TRBD2|TRBJ2-1
TGCGCCAGCAGCCCTCTAGCGGGAGGAGGTAATGAGCAGTTCTTC
CASSPLAGGGNEQFF
>TRBV9|-|-|TRBJ2-1
TGTGCCAGCAGCGTGGAGGGGTGGCAGGGGGGCCATGAGCAGTTCTTC
CASSVEGWQGGHEQFF
>TRBV6-1|-|-|TRBJ1-5
TGTGCCAGCAGTGAAGCTCGGGGGAGCAATCAGCCCCAGCATTTT
CASSEARGSNQPQHF